Here is one T cell receptor (beta chain) with its context. No cognate antigen has been identified for it. Base qualities are not at hand, and no much larger clone is one base apart. The ImmunoSEQ Assay (Adaptive Biotechnologies) was used to immunosequence the CDR3 regions of the TCR beta chain. Under the source paper's analysis protocol: TCRB rearrangements, read counts, read proportions and gene usage were exported through the ImmunoSEQ Analyzer platform. T-cell clonality was calculated on productive rearrangements as 1 minus Pielou's evenness. In the clonal space homeostasis analysis, clonotypes were binned as rare, small, medium, large or hyperexpanded (0.01 to 1 of the repertoire). TCR productive clonality was compared across immune clusters C1, C2 and C3 using the Wilcoxon rank sum test. As stored in TCRdb, this immuneACCESS dataset retains in-frame rearrangements with V and J assigned. A fraction of the clones does not appear; measured against another copy, unresolved V genes explain less than half of the discrepancy, and the remainder lacks a known reason. V and J calls and clone size are given by that table; D and trimming were obtained from the DNA. The table for this sample lists more than 8,000 clones; around two thirds of them were counted only once. Roughly 18% of the sample lies in the top ten.

The germline V and J ends show losses of 5 bases and 7 bases respectively, and no gene match explains 18 bases of the junction. Including cysteine and phenylalanine, the CDR3 has 17 amino acids. The CDR3 DNA has 51 bases and is translated from base 1. Taken from the germline V gene (reference sequence), the CDR1 and CDR2 loops are SEHNR and FQNEAQ. The record originates from a study of the immune and genomic landscape of osteosarcoma (TCRdb year 2020). Some background on the complete study: The overall cohort was composed of 45 or so pediatric and adult patients with high-grade osteosarcoma, and a median age at diagnosis of approximately 25 years (range 5-81) was recorded. Poor-risk disease was overrepresented in the cohort, as 73% of patients had an unfavorable pathologic response to standard therapy and approximately 70% had died. In the overall cohort, roughly 60% of patients were male, and localized disease at diagnosis was presented by about 73% of patients. To define immunogenic potential, the study profiled osteosarcoma specimens using whole genome, RNA and T-cell receptor sequencing, along with immunohistochemistry and reverse phase protein arrays. To characterize the osteosarcoma immunogenomic landscape, TCR sequencing results were integrated with transcriptome, protein array and immunostaining data. The goal of the study was to explain why immune checkpoint inhibitors show limited clinical activity in osteosarcoma. A couple of samples from the same tumor site were contributed by each of a few patients. General findings and caveats noted by the study authors: Overall, productive TCR clonality was low, with an average of 0.09 and a maximum of 0.3, which suggests limited T-cell clonal expansion. Clonality benchmarks came from external normal skin and healthy peripheral blood data rather than matched normal tissue. Along with the frozen tumor specimens, matched blood was collected from just a couple of patients. Sample size was not determined by any statistical method, because osteosarcoma is rare and every possible sample was collected. Although TCR productive clonality was higher in the immune-hot C3 cluster than in the cold C1 cluster, TCR productive clonality was still low overall. In five cases, a single hyperexpanded clone dominated the repertoire, and each of these five cases had fewer than 100 T-cell clonotypes.

Post-treatment primary, local recurrence and metastasis tumors from poor-prognosis patients were used as specimens. The sequenced sample was osteosarcoma tumor tissue from the lung. The origin of this receptor is a human donor with osteosarcoma. Rearrangement joined TRBV7-9 to TRBJ2-7; TRBD1 agrees with 9 junctional bases. CDR3 loop: CASSQAGGTGTSREQYF. At the DNA level, the sequence is TGTGCCAGCAGCCAAGCCGGCGGGACAGGGACTTCCCGAGAGCAGTACTTC.